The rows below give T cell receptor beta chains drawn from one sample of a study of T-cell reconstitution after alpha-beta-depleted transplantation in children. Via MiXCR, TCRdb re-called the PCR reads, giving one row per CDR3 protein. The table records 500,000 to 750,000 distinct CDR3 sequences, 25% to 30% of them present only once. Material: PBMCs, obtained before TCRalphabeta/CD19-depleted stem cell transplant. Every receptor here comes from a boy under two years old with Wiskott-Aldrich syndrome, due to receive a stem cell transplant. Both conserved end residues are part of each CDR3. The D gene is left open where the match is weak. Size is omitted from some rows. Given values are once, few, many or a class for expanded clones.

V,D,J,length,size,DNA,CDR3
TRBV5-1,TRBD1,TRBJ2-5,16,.,TGCGCCAGCAGCTTACCGACAGGGGCGGGTGTAGAGACCCAGTACTTC,CASSLPTGAGVETQYF
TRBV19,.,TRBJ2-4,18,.,TGTGCCAGTAGTATAGCTGGGACAGGTCGACTAGCCAAAAACAGTCAGTACTTC,CASSIAGTGRLAKNSQYF
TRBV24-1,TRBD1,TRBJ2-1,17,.,TGTGCCACCAGTGACATTAGACAGGGACAGGTAACTAATGAGCAGTTCTTC,CATSDIRQGQVTNEQFF
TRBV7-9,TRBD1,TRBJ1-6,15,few,TGTGCCAGCAGCCCAGAGGGACAGGTCGGTTCACCCCTCCACTTT,CASSPEGQVGSPLHF
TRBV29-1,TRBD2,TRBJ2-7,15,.,TGCAGCGTTGGGGAGGCGGGAGGGCTCCTTGGCGAGCAGTACTTC,CSVGEAGGLLGEQYF
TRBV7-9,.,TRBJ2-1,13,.,TGTGCCAGCAGCTTAAACAGGCACAATGGGCAGTTCTTC,CASSLNRHNGQFF
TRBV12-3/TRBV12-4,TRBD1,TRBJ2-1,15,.,TGTGCCAGCAGTCGACGGGACAGGGGCAACAATGAGCAGTTCTTC,CASSRRDRGNNEQFF
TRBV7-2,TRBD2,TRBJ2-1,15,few,TGTGCCAGCAGCTCTCCGGGACTAGCTTACAATGAGCAGTTCTTC,CASSSPGLAYNEQFF
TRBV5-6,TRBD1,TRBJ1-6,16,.,TGTGCCAGCAGCTTTCCCTCCGGGACAGGGAATTCACCCCTCCACTTT,CASSFPSGTGNSPLHF
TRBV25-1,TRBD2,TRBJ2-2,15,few,TGTGCCAGCAGGACGGGCGGGGGAAACACCGGGGAGCTGTTTTTT,CASRTGGGNTGELFF
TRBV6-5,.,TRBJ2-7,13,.,TGTGCCAGCAGTAACACAGGGTCTGGCGAGCAGTACTTC,CASSNTGSGEQYF
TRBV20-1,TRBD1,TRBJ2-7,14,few,TGCAGTGCCTCGGACAGGGGGCGAAACTACGAGCAGTACTTC,CSASDRGRNYEQYF
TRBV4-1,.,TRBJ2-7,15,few,TGCGCCAGCAGCCAAGGAGACAGGCTTTCCTACGAGCAGTACTTC,CASSQGDRLSYEQYF
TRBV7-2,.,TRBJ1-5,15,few,TGTGCCAGCAGCGCGGGGGAAGTAGGTAATCAGCCCCAGCATTTT,CASSAGEVGNQPQHF
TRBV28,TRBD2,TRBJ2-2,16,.,TGTGCCAGCAGTTTCCCCGGGACTAGCGTCTCCGGGGAGCTGTTTTTT,CASSFPGTSVSGELFF
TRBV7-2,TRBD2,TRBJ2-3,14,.,TGTGCCAGCAGCTTAAAACTAGCGGGAGATACGCAGTATTTT,CASSLKLAGDTQYF
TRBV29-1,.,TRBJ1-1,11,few,TGCAGCGGTTTAGGGAACACTGAAGCTTTCTTT,CSGLGNTEAFF
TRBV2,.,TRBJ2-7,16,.,TGTGCCAGCAATCCGGCCTTGGGACGGACTAATAGGGAGCAGTACTTC,CASNPALGRTNREQYF
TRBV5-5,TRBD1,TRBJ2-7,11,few,TGTGCCAGCAGCTTGAAGGACAGGGCCTGTTTC,CASSLKDRACF
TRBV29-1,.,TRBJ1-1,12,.,TGCAGCGTTGATAAGAGTGGGCGGGGAGCTTTCTTT,CSVDKSGRGAFF
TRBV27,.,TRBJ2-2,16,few,TGTGCCAGCAGTTTACTCGTGACTAGAGACCCCGGGGAGCTGTTTTTT,CASSLLVTRDPGELFF
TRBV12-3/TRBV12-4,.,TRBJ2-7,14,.,TGTGCCAGCAGTTCTCCGGTCGACCGATACGAGCAGTACTTC,CASSSPVDRYEQYF
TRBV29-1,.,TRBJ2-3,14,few,TGCAGCGTTGAAAGGGCAGGGACCACAGATACGCAGTATTTT,CSVERAGTTDTQYF
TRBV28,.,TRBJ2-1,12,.,TGTGCCAGCAGTTTAATCTTCAATGAGCAGTTCTTC,CASSLIFNEQFF
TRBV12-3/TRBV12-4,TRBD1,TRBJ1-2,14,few,TGTGCCAGCAGTTTAAGCAGGGGGCGAAATGGCTACACCTTC,CASSLSRGRNGYTF
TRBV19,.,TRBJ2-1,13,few,TGTGCCAGTAGTATAATGACTTTCAATGAGCAGTTCTTC,CASSIMTFNEQFF
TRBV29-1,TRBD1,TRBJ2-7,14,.,TGCAGCGTTGCACCCGGGACAGTGGCTGGGGAGCAGTACTTC,CSVAPGTVAGEQYF
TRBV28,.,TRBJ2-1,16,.,TGTGCCAGCAGTTACAGCGGGCTCTCCTCCTACAATGAGCAGTTCTTC,CASSYSGLSSYNEQFF
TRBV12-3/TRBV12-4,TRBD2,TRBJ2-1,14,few,TGTGCCAGCAGTTGGGGACTAGCGGTGGATGAGCAGTTCTTC,CASSWGLAVDEQFF
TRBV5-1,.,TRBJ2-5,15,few,TGCGCCAGCAGCTCCCGACAGACATTCCAAGAGACCCAGTACTTC,CASSSRQTFQETQYF
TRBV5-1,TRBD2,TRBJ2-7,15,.,TGCGCCAGCAGCTACGCCCGGGACTACGGCTACGAGCAGTACTTC,CASSYARDYGYEQYF
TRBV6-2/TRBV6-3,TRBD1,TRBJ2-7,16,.,TGTGCCAGCAGTTCCCCCAGGACAGGGAAATCCTACGAGCAGTACTTC,CASSSPRTGKSYEQYF
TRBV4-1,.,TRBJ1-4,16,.,TGCGCCAGCAGCCAAGATTCCTCAGGGGCTAATGAAAAACTGTTTTTT,CASSQDSSGANEKLFF
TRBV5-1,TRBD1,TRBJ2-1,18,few,TGCGCCAGCAGCTTGGGTTACAGGGGTAGAGTTTTTTACAATGAGCAGTTCTTC,CASSLGYRGRVFYNEQFF
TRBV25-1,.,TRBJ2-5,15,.,TGTGCCAGCAAAACCTCGGGACCGCTCCAAGAGACCCAGTACTTC,CASKTSGPLQETQYF
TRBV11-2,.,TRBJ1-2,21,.,TGTGCCAGCAGCTTAGTACGTGTGGGACCGACGAGCTCTTCTCAAAGTTATGGCTACACCTTC,CASSLVRVGPTSSSQSYGYTF
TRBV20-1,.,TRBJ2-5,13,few,TGCAGTGCTAGAGATCGACTAGGAGAGACCCAGTACTTC,CSARDRLGETQYF
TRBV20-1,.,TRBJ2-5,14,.,TGCAGTGCTAGATCCGGGACCCAAAGGGAGACCCAGTACTTC,CSARSGTQRETQYF
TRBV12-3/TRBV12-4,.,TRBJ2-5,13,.,TGTGCCAGCAGTCCCAGACAGGCGGCGACCCAGTACTTC,CASSPRQAATQYF
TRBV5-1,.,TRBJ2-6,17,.,TGCGCCAGCAGCTTGGAGGTGCGGGCGTCTGGGGCCAACGTCCTGACTTTC,CASSLEVRASGANVLTF
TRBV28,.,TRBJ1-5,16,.,TGTGCCAGCAGTAACGAACAGGGAGCAGGTAGGCAGCCCCAGCATTTT,CASSNEQGAGRQPQHF
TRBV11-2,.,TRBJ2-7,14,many,TGTGCCAGCAGCTTGGACGGACAGCCCTACGAGCAGTACTTC,CASSLDGQPYEQYF
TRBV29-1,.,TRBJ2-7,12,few,TGCAGCGTTGGCGGCAGACCCTACGAGCAGTACTTC,CSVGGRPYEQYF
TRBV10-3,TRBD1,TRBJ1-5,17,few,TGTGCCATCAGTGACGGCAGGGGGGGTTATAGCAATCAGCCCCAGCATTTT,CAISDGRGGYSNQPQHF
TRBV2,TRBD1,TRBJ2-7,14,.,TGTGCCAGCAGTACCGGGACAGGGGAAGGCGAGCAGTACTTC,CASSTGTGEGEQYF
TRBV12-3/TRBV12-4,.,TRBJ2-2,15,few,TGTGCCAGCACAGGCAAGGGCCGGGATCCCGGGGAGCTGTTTTTT,CASTGKGRDPGELFF
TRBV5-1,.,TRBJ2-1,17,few,TGCGCCAGCAGCTTGGCCAAAGGGGCTGGGGCCTACAATGAGCAGTTCTTC,CASSLAKGAGAYNEQFF
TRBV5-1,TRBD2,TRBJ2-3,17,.,TGCGCCAGCAGCTTCTTGAAACTAGCGGGAGGCACAGATACGCAGTATTTT,CASSFLKLAGGTDTQYF
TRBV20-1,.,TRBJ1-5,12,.,TGCAGTGCTGAGGAAGGAAATCAGCCCCAGCATTTT,CSAEEGNQPQHF
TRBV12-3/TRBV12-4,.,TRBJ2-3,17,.,TGTGCCAGCAGTTTTCGGGTGGTGGGGTCTAGCACAGATACGCAGTATTTT,CASSFRVVGSSTDTQYF
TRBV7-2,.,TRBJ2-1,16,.,TGTGCCAGCAGCCCCCCCTCGGCAGGAAAGGGATTTGAGCAGTTCTTC,CASSPPSAGKGFEQFF
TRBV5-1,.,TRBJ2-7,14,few,TGCGCCAGCAGCACCGGGGGTAAGGGCCACGAGCAGTACTTC,CASSTGGKGHEQYF
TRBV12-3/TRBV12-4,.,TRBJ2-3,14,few,TGTGCCAGCAGACGGGAGATTGGCACAGATACGCAGTATTTT,CASRREIGTDTQYF
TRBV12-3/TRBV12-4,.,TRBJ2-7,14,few,TGTGCCAGCAGTCCACACCCGCGGGGCGACGAGCAGTACTTC,CASSPHPRGDEQYF
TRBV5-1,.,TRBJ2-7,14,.,TGCGCCAGCAGCTTGGGGCTTGGGGAGTCCGAGCAGTACTTC,CASSLGLGESEQYF